The sequence of this T cell receptor beta chain was determined in a study of T cell responses to AZD1222 COVID-19 vaccine. V shed 5 bases and J shed 5 bases, with 12 bases lying between them. The CDR3 runs to 13 residues. Clones were sequenced by immunoSEQ multiplex PCR, and TCRdb holds only the in-frame ones, with some missing. The sample has 95,000 to 150,000 clones, 80% to 90% seen once. The clonotype comes from an adult in good health. The chain couples TRBV12-3 or TRBV12-4 to TRBJ1-1; tentatively, D is TRBD1 (6 bases). The starting material was peripheral blood, obtained on day 0 of AZD1222 vaccination. CDR3 loop: CASSPNRETEAFF. DNA of the CDR3: TGTGCCAGCAGTCCTAACAGGGAAACTGAAGCTTTCTTT.